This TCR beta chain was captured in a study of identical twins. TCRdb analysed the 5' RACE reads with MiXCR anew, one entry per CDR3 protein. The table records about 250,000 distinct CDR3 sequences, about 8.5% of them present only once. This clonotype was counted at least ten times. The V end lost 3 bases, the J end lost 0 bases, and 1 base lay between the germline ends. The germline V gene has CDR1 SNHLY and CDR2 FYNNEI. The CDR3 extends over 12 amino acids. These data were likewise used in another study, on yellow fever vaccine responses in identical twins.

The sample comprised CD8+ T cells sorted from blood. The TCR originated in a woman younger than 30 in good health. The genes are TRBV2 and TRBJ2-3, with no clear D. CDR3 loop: CASSESTDTQYF. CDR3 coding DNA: TGTGCCAGCAGTGAGAGCACAGATACGCAGTATTTT.